Included here is one TCR beta chain sequence, with context. The CDR3 spans 15 residues. The J segment lost 9 bases and the V segment lost 3 bases, leaving 7 bases of the junction unmatched. The germline V gene encodes CDR1 MNHNS and CDR2 SASEGT. Patients were ineligible given autoimmune disease history or systemic immunosuppression. These data come from a study of OX40 agonist ivuxolimab in advanced cancers. Study background: Participants could have had prior anti-PD-1, anti-PD-L1 or anti-CTLA-4 therapy, and roughly 39% had some.

Libraries were prepared by immunoSEQ multiplex PCR; TCRdb keeps only in-frame clonotypes and omits some of them. The repertoire holds 55,000 to 65,000 clones, with approximately 86% as singletons. V usage is TRBV6-1 and J usage is TRBJ2-4; 11 bases line up with TRBD2. The sequence derives from an adult with an advanced solid tumor such as melanoma, head and neck, liver or kidney cancer. The sequencing here drew on CD4+ or CD8+ T cells sorted from blood, taken in a trial of the OX40 agonist ivuxolimab. CDR3 sequence (DNA): TGTGCCAGCAGTGACTCCCTAGCGGGGGGCCCCATTCAGTACTTC. It yields the protein CASSDSLAGGPIQYF.